This T cell receptor (beta chain) was captured by sequencing in a study of regulatory T cells in long-lasting Graves disease. Study conclusions and caveats: Between persistent patients, a few thousand public clonotypes were shared, exceeding the 900 to 1,000 shared between new patients.

HTBI primers from iRepertoire and Arm-PCR of CDR3 regions yielded the TCR beta libraries. TCRdb re-called the multiplex PCR reads through MiXCR, storing one row per CDR3 protein. This sample carries approximately 480,000 distinct CDR3 sequences, 15% to 20% of them seen once, and the ten largest clones take over 9%. In its sample, this clonotype was seen many times. The antigen remains unidentified. Documented time point: newly diagnosed GD, antithyroid drugs for less than 3 months. Generation of the TCR library employed RNA extracted from PBMCs. V lost 3 bases to trimming and J lost 7 bases, with 22 bases between them. Germline lookup yields CDR1 MNHEY and CDR2 SMNVEV (reference sequence). The CDR3 sequence is 16 residues long. These records were also assigned to another study, of T cells in Graves' hyperthyroidism and ophthalmopathy.

The clonotype comes from a man aged 40-50 years with Graves disease. Sequenced here: peripheral blood mononuclear cells (PBMCs), sampled at new diagnosis, from a patient treated with antithyroid drugs. The chain carries TRBV27 and TRBJ2-7; no reliable D call. Written as DNA, the CDR3 is TGTGCCAGCAGTTTGGTTGCGGACGTCCTACGTGGGGAGCAGTACTTC. Translated: CASSLVADVLRGEQYF.